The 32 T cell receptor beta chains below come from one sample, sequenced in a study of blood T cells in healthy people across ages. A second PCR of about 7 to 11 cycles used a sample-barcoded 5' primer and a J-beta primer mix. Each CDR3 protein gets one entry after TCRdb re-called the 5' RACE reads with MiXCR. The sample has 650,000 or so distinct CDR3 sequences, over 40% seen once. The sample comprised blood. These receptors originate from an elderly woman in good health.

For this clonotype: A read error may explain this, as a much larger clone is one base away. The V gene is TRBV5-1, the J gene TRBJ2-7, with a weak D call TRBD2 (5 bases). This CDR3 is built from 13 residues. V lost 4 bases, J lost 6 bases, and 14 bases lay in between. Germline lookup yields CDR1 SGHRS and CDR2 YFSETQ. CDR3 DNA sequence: TGCGCCAGCAGCGGTCGGTCAGGAGGCGAGCAGTACTTC. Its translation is CASSGRSGGEQYF.

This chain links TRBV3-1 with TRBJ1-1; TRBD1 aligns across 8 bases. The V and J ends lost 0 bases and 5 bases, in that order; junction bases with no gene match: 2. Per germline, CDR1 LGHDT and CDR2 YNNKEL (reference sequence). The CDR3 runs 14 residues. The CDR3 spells CASSQDYRGTEAFF. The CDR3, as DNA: TGTGCCAGCAGCCAAGATTACAGGGGGACTGAAGCTTTCTTT.

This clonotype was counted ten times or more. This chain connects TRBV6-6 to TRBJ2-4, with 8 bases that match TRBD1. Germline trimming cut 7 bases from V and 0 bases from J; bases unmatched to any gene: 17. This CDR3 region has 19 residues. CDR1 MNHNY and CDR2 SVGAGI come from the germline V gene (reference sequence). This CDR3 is CASINERDRWTLAKNIQYF. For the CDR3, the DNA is TGTGCCAGCATCAACGAGAGGGACAGGTGGACATTAGCCAAAAACATTCAGTACTTC.

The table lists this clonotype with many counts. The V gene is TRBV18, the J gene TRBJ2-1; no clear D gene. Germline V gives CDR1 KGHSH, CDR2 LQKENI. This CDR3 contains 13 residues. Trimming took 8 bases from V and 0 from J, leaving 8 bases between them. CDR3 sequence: CASSPPSYNEQFF. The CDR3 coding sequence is TGTGCCAGCAGTCCCCCCTCCTACAATGAGCAGTTCTTC.

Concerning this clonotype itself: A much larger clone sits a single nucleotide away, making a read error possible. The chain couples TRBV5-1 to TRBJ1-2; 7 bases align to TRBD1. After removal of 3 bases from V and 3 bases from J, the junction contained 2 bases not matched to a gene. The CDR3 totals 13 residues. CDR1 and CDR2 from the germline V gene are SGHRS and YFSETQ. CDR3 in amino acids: CASSWGQYYGYTF. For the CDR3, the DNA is TGCGCCAGCAGCTGGGGACAGTACTATGGCTACACCTTC. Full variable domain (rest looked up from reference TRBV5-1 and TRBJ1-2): KAGVTQTPRYLIKTRGQQVTLSCSPISGHRSVSWYQQTPGQGLQFLFEYFSETQRNKGNFPGRFSGRQFSNSRSEMNVSTLELGDSALYLCASSWGQYYGYTFGSGTRLTVV.

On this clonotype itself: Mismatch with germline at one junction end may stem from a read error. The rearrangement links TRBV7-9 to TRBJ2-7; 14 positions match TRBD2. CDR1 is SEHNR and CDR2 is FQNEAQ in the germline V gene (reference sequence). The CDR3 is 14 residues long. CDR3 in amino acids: CAGSLGTSGSEQYF. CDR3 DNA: TGTGCCGGCAGCTTAGGGACTAGCGGGAGCGAGCAGTACTTC.

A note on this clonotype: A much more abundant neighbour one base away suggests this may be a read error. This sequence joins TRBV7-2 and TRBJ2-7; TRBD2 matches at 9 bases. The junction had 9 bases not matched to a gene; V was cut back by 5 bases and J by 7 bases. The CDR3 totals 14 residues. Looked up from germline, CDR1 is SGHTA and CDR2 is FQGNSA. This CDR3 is CASSHGTSLVEQYF. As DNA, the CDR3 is TGTGCCAGCAGCCACGGGACTAGCTTAGTTGAGCAGTACTTC.

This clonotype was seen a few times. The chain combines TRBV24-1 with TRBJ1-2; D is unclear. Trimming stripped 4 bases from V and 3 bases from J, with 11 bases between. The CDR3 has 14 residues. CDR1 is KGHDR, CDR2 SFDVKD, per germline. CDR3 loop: CATSDPPRYYGYTF. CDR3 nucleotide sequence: TGTGCCACCAGTGACCCCCCACGGTACTATGGCTACACCTTC.

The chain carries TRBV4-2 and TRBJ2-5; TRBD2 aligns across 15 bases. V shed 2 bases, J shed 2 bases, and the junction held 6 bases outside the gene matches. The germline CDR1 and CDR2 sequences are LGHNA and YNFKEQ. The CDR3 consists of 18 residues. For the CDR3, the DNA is TGTGCCAGCAGCCAAAGGACTAGCGGGGGGGCGCGGCAAGAGACCCAGTACTTC. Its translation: CASSQRTSGGARQETQYF.

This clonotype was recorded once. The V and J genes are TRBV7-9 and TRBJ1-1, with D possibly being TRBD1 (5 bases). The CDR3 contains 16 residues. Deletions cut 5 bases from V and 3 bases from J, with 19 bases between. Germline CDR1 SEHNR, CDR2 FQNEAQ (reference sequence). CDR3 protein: CASSQRWDASYTEAFF. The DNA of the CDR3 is TGTGCCAGCAGCCAACGGTGGGACGCGAGCTACACTGAAGCTTTCTTT. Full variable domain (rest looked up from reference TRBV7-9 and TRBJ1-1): DTGVSQNPRHKITKRGQNVTFRCDPISEHNRLYWYRQTLGQGPEFLTYFQNEAQLEKSRLLSDRFSAERPKGSFSTLEIQRTEQGDSAMYLCASSQRWDASYTEAFFGQGTRLTVV.

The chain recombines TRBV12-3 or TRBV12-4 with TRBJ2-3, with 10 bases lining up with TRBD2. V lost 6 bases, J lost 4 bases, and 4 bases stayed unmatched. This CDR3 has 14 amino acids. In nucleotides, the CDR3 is TGTGCCAGCAGAATAGCGGGAGGTGCAGATACGCAGTATTTT. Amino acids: CASRIAGGADTQYF.

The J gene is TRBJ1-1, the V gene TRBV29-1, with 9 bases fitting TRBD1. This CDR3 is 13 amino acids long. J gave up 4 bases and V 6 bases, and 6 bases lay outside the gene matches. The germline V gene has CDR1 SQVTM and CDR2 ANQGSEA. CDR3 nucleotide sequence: TGCAGCGTGAGGACAGGGGAGGTCACTGAAGCTTTCTTT. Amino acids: CSVRTGEVTEAFF.

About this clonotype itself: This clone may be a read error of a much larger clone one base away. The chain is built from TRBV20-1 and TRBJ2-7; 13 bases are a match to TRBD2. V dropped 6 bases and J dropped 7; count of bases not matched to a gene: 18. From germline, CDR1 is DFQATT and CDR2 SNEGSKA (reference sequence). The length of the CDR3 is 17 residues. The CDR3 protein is CSAQGLAGENTYNEQYF. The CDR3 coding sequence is TGCAGTGCCCAAGGACTAGCGGGAGAGAACACCTACAATGAGCAGTACTTC.

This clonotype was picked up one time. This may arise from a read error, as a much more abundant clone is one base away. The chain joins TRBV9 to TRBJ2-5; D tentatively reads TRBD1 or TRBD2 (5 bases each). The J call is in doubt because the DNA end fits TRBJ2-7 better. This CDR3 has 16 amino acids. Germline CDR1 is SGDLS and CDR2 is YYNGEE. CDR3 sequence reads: CASSVAGLAVLSEQYF. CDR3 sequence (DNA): TGTGCCAGCAGCGTAGCAGGGCTAGCAGTTCTTTCCGAGCAGTACTTC.

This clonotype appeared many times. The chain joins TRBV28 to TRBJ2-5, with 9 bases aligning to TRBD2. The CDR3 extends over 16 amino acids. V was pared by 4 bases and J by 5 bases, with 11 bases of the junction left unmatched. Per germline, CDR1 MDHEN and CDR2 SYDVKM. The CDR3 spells CASSSPIAGEGETQYF. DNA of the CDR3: TGTGCCAGCAGTTCTCCCATAGCGGGGGAGGGGGAGACCCAGTACTTC.

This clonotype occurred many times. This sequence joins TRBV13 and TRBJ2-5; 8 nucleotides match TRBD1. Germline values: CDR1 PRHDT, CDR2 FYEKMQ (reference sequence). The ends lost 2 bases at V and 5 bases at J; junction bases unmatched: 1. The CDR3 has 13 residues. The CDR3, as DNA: TGTGCCAGCAGCTTACCAGGGGGCGAGACCCAGTACTTC. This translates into CASSLPGGETQYF.

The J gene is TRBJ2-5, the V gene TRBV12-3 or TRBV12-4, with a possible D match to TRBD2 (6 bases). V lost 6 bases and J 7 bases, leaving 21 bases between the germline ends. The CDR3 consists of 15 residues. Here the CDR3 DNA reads TGTGCCAGCAGCTTACAGTTAGGAGGGTTCGGGACCCAGTACTTC. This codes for CASSLQLGGFGTQYF.

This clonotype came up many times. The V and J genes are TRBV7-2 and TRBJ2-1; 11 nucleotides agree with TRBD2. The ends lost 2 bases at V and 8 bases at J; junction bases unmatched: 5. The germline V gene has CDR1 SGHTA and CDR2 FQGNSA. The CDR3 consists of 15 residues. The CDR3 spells CASSLRSGRVDEQFF. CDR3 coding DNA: TGTGCCAGCAGCTTACGTAGCGGGAGGGTCGATGAGCAGTTCTTC.

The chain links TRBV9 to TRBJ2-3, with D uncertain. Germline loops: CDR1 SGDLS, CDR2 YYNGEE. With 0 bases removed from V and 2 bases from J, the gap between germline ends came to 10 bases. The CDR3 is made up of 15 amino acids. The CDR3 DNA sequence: TGTGCCAGCAGCGTAGGTAGCCTATTCACAGATACGCAGTATTTT. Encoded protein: CASSVGSLFTDTQYF.

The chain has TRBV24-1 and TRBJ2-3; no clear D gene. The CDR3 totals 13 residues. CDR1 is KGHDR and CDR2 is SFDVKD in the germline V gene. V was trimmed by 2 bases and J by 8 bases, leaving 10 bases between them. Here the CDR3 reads CATSDWTSGTQYF. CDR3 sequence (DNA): TGTGCCACCAGTGATTGGACGTCGGGTACGCAGTATTTT.

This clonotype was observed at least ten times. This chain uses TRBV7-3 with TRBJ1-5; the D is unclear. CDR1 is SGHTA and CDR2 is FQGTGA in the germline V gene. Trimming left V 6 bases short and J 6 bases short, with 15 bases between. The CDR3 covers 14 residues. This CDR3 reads CASSSGRGGQPQHF. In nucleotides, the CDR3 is TGTGCCAGCAGTTCCGGACGTGGAGGTCAGCCCCAGCATTTT.

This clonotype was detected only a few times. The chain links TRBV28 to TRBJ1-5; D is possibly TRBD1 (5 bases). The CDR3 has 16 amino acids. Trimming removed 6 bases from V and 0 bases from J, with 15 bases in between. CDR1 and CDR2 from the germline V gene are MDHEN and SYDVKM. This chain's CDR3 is CASSFGGTGSNQPQHF. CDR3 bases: TGTGCCAGCAGCTTCGGGGGAACAGGTAGCAATCAGCCCCAGCATTTT.

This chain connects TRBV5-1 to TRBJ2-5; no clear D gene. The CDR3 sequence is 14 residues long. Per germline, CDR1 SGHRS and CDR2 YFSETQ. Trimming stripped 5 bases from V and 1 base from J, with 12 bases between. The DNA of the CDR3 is TGCGCCAGCAGTAAAGAACAGATCCAAGAGACCCAGTACTTC. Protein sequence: CASSKEQIQETQYF.

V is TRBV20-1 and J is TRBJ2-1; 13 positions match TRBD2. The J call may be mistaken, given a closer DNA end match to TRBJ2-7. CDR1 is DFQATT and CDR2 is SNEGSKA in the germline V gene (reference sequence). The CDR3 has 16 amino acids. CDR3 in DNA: TGCAGTGCTTCGACTAGCGGGAGGTTTTCCCACAATGAGCAGTACTTC. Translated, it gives CSASTSGRFSHNEQYF.

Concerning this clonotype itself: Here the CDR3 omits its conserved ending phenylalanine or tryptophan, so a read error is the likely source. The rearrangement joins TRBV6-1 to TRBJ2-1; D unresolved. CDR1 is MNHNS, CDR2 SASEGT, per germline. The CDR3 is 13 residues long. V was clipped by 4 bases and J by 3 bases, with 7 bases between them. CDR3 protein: CASSARDYNEQFS. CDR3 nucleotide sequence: TGTGCCAGCAGTGCTAGAGACTACAATGAGCAGTTCTCC.

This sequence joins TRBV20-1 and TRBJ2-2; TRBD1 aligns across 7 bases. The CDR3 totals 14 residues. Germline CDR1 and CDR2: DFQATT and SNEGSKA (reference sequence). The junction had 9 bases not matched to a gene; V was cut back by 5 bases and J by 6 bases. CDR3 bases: TGCAGTGCTCTATCACAGGGGATCGCCGGGGAGCTGTTTTTT. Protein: CSALSQGIAGELFF.

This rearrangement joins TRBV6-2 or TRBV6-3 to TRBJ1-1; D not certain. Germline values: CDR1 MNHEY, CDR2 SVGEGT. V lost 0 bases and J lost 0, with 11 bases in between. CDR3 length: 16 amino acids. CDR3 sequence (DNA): TGTGCCAGCAGTTACTCACCCCGGGTAATGAACACTGAAGCTTTCTTT. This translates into CASSYSPRVMNTEAFF.

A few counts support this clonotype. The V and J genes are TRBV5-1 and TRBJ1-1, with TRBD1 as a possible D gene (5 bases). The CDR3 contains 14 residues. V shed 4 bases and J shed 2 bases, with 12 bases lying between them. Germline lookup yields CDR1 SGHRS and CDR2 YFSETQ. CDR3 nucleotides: TGCGCCAGCAGCGGGGACGGGAGAAACACTGAAGCTTTCTTT. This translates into CASSGDGRNTEAFF.

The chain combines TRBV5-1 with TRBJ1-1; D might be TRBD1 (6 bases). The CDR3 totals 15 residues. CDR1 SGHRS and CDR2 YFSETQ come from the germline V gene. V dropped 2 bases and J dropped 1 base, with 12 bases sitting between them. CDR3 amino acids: CASSLQGVGNTEAFF. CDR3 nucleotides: TGCGCCAGCAGCTTACAGGGAGTGGGGAACACTGAAGCTTTCTTT.

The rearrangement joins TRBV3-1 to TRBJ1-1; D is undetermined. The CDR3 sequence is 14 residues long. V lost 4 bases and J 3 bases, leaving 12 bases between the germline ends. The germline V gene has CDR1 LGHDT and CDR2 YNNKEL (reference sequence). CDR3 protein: CASSLGLWDTEAFF. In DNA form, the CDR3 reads TGTGCCAGCAGCCTCGGACTCTGGGACACTGAAGCTTTCTTT.

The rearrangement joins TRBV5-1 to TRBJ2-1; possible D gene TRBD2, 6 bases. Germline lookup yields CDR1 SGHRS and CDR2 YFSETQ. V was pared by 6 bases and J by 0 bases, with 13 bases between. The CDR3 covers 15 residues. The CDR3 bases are TGCGCCAGCACCAGGGTCGGGAGCTCCTACAATGAGCAGTTCTTC. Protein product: CASTRVGSSYNEQFF.

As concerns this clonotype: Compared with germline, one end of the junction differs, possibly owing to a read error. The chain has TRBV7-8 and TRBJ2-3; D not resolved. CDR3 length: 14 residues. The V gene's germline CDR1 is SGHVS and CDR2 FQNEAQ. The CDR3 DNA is TGCGCCAGCAGCGTAGTCCAGCTCACAGATACGCAGTATTTT. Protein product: CASSVVQLTDTQYF. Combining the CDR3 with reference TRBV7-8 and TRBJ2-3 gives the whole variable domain GAGVSQSPRYKVAKRGQDVALRCDPISGHVSLFWYQQALGQGPEFLTYFQNEAQLDKSGLPSDRFFAERPEGSVSTLKIQRTQQEDSAVYLCASSVVQLTDTQYFGPGTRLTVL.